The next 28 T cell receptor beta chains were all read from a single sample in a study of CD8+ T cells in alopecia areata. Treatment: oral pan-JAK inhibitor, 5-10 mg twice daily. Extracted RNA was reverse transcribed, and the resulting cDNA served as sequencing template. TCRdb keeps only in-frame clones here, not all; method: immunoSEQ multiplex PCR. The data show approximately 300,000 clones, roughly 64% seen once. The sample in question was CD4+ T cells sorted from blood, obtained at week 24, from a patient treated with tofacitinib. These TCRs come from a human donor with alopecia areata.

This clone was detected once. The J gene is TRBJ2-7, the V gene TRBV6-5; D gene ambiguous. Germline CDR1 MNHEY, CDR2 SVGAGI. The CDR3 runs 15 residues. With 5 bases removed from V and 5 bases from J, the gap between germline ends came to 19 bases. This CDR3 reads CASSRQGMKLHEQYF. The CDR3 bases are TGTGCCAGCAGTAGACAAGGAATGAAGCTCCACGAGCAGTACTTC.

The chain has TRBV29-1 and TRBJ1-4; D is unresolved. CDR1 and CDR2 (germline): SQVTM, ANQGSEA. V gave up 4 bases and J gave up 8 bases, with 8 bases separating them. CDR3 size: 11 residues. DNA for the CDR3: TGCAGCGTTGGGAGAAACGAAAAACTGTTTTTT. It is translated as CSVGRNEKLFF.

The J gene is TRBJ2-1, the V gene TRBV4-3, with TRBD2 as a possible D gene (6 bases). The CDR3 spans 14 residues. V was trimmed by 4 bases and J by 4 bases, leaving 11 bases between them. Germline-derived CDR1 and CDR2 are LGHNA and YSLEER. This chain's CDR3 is CASSPEGRYNEQFF. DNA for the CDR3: TGCGCCAGCAGCCCGGAGGGGCGGTACAATGAGCAGTTCTTC.

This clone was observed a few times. Here the CDR3 DNA reads TGTGCCAGCAGCGTAGCTCCGAATCGGGAGGACATTCAGTACTTC. This gives the protein CASSVAPNREDIQYF. The chain links TRBV9 to TRBJ2-4; TRBD2 matches at 7 bases. The V and J ends lost 0 bases and 8 bases, in that order; junction bases with no gene match: 8. The CDR3 is made up of 15 amino acids. Germline V gene sequence: CDR1 SGDLS, CDR2 YYNGEE. Together with reference TRBV9 and TRBJ2-4, the CDR3 gives the full variable domain: DSGVTQTPKHLITATGQRVTLRCSPRSGDLSVYWYQQSLDQGLQFLIQYYNGEERAKGNILERFSAQQFPDLHSELNLSSLELGDSALYFCASSVAPNREDIQYFGAGTRLSVL.

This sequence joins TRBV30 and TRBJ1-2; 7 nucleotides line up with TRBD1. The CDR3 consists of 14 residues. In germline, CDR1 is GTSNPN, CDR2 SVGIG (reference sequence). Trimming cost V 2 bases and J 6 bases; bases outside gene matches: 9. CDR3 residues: CAWSQPGQRDGYTF. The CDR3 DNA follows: TGTGCCTGGAGTCAGCCGGGACAGCGTGATGGCTACACCTTC. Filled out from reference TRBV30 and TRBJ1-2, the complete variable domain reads SQTIHQWPATLVQPVGSPLSLECTVEGTSNPNLYWYRQAAGRGLQLLFYSVGIGQISSEVPQNLSASRPQDRQFILSSKKLLLSDSGFYLCAWSQPGQRDGYTFGSGTRLTVV.

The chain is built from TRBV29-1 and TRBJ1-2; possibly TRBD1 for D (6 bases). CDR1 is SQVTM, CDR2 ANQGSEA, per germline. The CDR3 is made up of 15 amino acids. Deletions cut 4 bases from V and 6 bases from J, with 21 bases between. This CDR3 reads CSVGRWEEGGHGYTF. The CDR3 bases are TGCAGCGTTGGCCGGTGGGAAGAGGGGGGCCATGGCTACACCTTC.

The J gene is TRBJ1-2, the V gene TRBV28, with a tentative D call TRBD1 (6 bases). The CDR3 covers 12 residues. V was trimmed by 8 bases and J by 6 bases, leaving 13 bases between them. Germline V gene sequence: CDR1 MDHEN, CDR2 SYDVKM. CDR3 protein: CASQGGGDGYTF. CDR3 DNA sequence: TGTGCCAGCCAAGGAGGGGGGGATGGCTACACCTTC.

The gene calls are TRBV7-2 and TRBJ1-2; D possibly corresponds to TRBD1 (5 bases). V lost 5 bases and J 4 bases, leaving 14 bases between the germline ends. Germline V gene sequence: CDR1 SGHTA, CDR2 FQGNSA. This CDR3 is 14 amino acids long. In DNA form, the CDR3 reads TGTGCCAGCAGCCGAGAAAGGGGACGCTATGGCTACACCTTC. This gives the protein CASSRERGRYGYTF.

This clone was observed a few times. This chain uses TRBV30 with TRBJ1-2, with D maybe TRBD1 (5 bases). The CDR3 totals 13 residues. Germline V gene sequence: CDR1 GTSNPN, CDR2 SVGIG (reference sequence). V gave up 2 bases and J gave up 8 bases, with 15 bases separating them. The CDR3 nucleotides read TGTGCCTGGAGTAGGGAGGACGGGACGGGCTACACCTTC. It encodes CAWSREDGTGYTF.

The CDR3 sequence is CASIRGMGTGDGEAFF. CDR3 coding DNA: TGTGCCAGCATTCGAGGGATGGGCACCGGTGATGGGGAAGCTTTCTTT. This chain links TRBV2 with TRBJ1-1; no definite D call. The CDR3 covers 16 residues. V lost 7 bases and J 8 bases, leaving 26 bases between the germline ends. The germline V gene has CDR1 SNHLY and CDR2 FYNNEI.

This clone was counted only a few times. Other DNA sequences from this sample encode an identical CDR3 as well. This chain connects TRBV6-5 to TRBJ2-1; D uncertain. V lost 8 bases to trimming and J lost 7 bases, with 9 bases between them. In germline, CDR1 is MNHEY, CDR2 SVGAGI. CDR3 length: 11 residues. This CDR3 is CASSRGNEQFF. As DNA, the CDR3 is TGTGCCAGCTCTCGTGGGAATGAGCAGTTCTTC.

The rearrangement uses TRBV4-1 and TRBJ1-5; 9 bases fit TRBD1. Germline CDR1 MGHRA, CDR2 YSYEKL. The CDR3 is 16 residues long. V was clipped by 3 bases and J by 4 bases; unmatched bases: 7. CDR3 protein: CASSQIGQGPNQPQHF. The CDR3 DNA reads TGCGCCAGCAGCCAGATCGGACAGGGGCCAAATCAGCCCCAGCATTTT.

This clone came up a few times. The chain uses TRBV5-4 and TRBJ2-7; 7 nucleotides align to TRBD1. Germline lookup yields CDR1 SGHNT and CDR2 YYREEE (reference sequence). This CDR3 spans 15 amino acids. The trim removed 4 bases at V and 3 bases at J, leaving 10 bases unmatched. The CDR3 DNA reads TGTGCCAGCAGCGGGCCCAAGGGGGCTTACTACGAGCAGTACTTC. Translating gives CASSGPKGAYYEQYF.

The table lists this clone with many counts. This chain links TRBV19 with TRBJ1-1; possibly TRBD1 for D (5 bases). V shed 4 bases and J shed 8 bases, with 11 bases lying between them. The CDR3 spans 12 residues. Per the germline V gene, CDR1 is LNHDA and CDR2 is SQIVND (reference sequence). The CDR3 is CASSNDRREAFF. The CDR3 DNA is TGTGCCAGTAGTAACGACAGAAGGGAAGCTTTCTTT. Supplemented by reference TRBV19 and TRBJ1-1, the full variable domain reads DGGITQSPKYLFRKEGQNVTLSCEQNLNHDAMYWYRQDPGQGLRLIYYSQIVNDFQKGDIAEGYSVSREKKESFPLTVTSAQKNPTAFYLCASSNDRREAFFGQGTRLTVV.

CDR3 in amino acids: CASSFSSGAGTQYF. The CDR3, as DNA: TGTGCCAGCAGTTTTTCTAGCGGGGCGGGTACGCAGTATTTT. The chain couples TRBV27 to TRBJ2-3; TRBD2 agrees at 9 bases. The length of the CDR3 is 14 residues. The V and J ends lost 3 bases and 8 bases, in that order; junction bases with no gene match: 6. Looked up from germline, CDR1 is MNHEY and CDR2 is SMNVEV (reference sequence).

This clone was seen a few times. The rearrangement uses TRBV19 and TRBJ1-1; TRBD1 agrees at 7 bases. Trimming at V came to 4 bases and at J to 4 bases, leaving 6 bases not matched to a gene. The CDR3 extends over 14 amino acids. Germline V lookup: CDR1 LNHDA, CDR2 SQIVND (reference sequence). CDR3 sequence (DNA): TGTGCCAGTAGTAGAGACAGGGTTGGCACTGAAGCTTTCTTT. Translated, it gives CASSRDRVGTEAFF.

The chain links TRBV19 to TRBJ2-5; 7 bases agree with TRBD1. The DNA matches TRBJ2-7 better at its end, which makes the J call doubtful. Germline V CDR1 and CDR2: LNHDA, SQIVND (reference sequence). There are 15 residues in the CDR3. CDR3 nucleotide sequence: TGTGCCAGTAGTATATCGGACAGGAGCTCCTACGAGCAGTACTTC. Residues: CASSISDRSSYEQYF.

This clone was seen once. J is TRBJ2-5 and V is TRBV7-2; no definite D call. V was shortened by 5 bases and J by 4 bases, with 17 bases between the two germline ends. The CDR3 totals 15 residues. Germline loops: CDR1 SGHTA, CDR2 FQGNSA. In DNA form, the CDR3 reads TGTGCCAGCAGCCCGCCGTGGGGTCGCCGAGAGACCCAGTACTTC. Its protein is CASSPPWGRRETQYF.

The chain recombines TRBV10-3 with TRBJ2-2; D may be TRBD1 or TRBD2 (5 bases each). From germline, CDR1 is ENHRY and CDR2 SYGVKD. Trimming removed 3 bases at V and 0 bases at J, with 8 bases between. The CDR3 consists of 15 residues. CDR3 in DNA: TGTGCCATCAGTGACAGGGACCCGAACACCGGGGAGCTGTTTTTT. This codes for CAISDRDPNTGELFF.

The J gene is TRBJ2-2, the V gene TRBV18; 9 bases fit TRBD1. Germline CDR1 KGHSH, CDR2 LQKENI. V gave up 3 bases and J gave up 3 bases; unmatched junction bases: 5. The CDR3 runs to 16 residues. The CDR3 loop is CASSPRTGAYTGELFF. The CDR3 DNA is TGTGCCAGCTCACCCCGGACAGGGGCCTACACCGGGGAGCTGTTTTTT.

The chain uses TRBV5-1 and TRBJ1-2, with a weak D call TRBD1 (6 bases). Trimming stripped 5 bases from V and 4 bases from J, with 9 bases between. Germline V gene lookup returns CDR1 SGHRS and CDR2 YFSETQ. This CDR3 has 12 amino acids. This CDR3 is CASRQGGYGYTF. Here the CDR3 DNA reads TGCGCCAGCAGACAGGGCGGCTATGGCTACACCTTC.

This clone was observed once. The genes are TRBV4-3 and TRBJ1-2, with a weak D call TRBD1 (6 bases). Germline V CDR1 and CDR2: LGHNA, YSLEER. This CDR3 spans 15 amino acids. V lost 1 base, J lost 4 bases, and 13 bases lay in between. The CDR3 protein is CASSQVTGWSYGYTF. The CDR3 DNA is TGCGCCAGCAGCCAAGTAACAGGGTGGTCCTATGGCTACACCTTC.

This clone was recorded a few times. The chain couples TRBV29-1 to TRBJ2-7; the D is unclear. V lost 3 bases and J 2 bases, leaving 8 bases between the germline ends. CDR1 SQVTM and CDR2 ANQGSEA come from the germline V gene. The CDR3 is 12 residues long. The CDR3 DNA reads TGCAGCGTTGATGGTAGTCCCTACGAGCAGTACTTC. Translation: CSVDGSPYEQYF.

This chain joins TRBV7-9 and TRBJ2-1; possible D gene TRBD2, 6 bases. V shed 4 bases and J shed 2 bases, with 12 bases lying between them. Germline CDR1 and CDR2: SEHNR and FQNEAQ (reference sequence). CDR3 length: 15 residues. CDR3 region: CASSSLRGPYNEQFF. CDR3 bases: TGTGCCAGCAGCTCTTTGCGGGGACCCTACAATGAGCAGTTCTTC. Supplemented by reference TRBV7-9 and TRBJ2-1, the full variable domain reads DTGVSQNPRHKITKRGQNVTFRCDPISEHNRLYWYRQTLGQGPEFLTYFQNEAQLEKSRLLSDRFSAERPKGSFSTLEIQRTEQGDSAMYLCASSSLRGPYNEQFFGPGTRLTVL.

The CDR3 here is CASTGTGSSGANVLTF. The CDR3 DNA sequence: TGTGCCAGCACCGGGACAGGGAGCTCTGGGGCCAACGTCCTGACTTTC. The rearrangement links TRBV2 to TRBJ2-6; 9 nucleotides line up with TRBD1. Germline V gene sequence: CDR1 SNHLY, CDR2 FYNNEI. J gave up 0 bases and V 7 bases, and 4 bases lay outside the gene matches. The CDR3 is made up of 16 amino acids.

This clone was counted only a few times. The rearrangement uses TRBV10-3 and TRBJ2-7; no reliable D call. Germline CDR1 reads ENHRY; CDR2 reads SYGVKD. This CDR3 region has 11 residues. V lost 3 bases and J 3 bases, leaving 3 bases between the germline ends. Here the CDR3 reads CAISDFYEQYF. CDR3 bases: TGTGCCATCAGTGATTTCTACGAGCAGTACTTC.

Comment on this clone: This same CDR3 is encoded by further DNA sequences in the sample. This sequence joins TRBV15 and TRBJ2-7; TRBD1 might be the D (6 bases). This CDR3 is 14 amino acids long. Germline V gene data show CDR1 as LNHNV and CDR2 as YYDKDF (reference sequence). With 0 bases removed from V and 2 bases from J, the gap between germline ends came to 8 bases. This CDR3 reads CATSRDRGPYEQYF. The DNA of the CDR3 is TGTGCCACCAGCAGAGACAGGGGACCCTACGAGCAGTACTTC.

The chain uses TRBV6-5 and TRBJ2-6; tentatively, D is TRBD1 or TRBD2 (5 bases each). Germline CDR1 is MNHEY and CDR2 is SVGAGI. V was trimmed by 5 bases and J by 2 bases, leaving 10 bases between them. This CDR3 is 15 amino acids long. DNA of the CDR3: TGTGCCAGCAGTCCGAGGGGTGCTGGGGCCAACGTCCTGACTTTC. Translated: CASSPRGAGANVLTF.